The 27 T cell receptor beta chains reported below all come from one sample, sequenced in a study of cytomegalovirus exposure and HLA in healthy donors. The PCR made use of 60 Vbeta and 13 Jbeta primers. TCRdb's table, derived via immunoSEQ multiplex PCR, lists solely in-frame clones and lacks some. The sample lists some 150,000 clones, about 72% occurring once. Sequencing was performed on PBMCs. The receptors derive from a human donor in good health.

V gene TRBV5-1 combines with J gene TRBJ2-3; 8 positions agree with TRBD1. This CDR3 has 14 residues. V dropped 4 bases and J dropped 6; count of bases not matched to a gene: 7. Per the germline V gene, CDR1 is SGHRS and CDR2 is YFSETQ. CDR3 loop: CASSDSAGGDTQYF. DNA for the CDR3: TGCGCCAGCAGCGACTCAGCAGGGGGCGATACGCAGTATTTT.

This clone was picked up a small number of times. V usage is TRBV7-8 and J usage is TRBJ1-5; D remains unclear. From germline, CDR1 is SGHVS and CDR2 FQNEAQ. The CDR3 is 15 residues long. V lost 2 bases and J 6 bases, leaving 14 bases between the germline ends. The chain's CDR3 is CASSLKRVSIQPQHF. The CDR3 coding sequence is TGTGCCAGCAGCTTAAAGAGGGTTTCGATTCAGCCCCAGCATTTT.

The chain is built from TRBV9 and TRBJ2-3; 10 bases fit TRBD2. In germline, CDR1 is SGDLS, CDR2 YYNGEE. The CDR3 is 15 amino acids. Losses at the gene ends were 10 bases for V and 6 bases for J; bases not matched to a gene: 14. The CDR3 sequence: CASGTSGGASDTQYF. The CDR3 DNA sequence: TGTGCCTCCGGGACCAGCGGGGGGGCCTCGGATACGCAGTATTTT. Looking up the rest from reference TRBV9 and TRBJ2-3 gives the full variable domain: DSGVTQTPKHLITATGQRVTLRCSPRSGDLSVYWYQQSLDQGLQFLIQYYNGEERAKGNILERFSAQQFPDLHSELNLSSLELGDSALYFCASGTSGGASDTQYFGPGTRLTVL.

The rearrangement links TRBV7-2 to TRBJ2-5; D perhaps matches TRBD1 (6 bases). The CDR3 sequence is 12 residues long. V was pared by 5 bases and J by 3 bases, with 7 bases between. Germline loops: CDR1 SGHTA, CDR2 FQGNSA. In nucleotides, the CDR3 is TGTGCCAGCAGCCGGGACAAAGAGACCCAGTACTTC. It is translated as CASSRDKETQYF.

The genes are TRBV15 and TRBJ2-5; D unresolved. This CDR3 spans 14 amino acids. With 3 bases removed from V and 2 bases from J, the gap between germline ends came to 10 bases. Germline V gene sequence: CDR1 LNHNV, CDR2 YYDKDF (reference sequence). The CDR3 DNA reads as TGTGCCACCAGCAGGAGCAGACTGCAAGAGACCCAGTACTTC. The encoded protein is CATSRSRLQETQYF.

The chain recombines TRBV6-4 with TRBJ2-5, with D perhaps matching TRBD2 (6 bases). Per germline, CDR1 MRHNA and CDR2 SNTAGT. Trimming shortened V by 6 bases and J by 1 base, and 12 bases separated the two germline ends. This CDR3 region has 14 residues. The CDR3 nucleotides read TGTGCCAGCAGCGCAATCGGGGGCCAAGAGACCCAGTACTTC. Translated: CASSAIGGQETQYF.

V and J are TRBV7-2 and TRBJ2-7; D perhaps matches TRBD2 (6 bases). The CDR3 runs 16 residues. The V gene's germline CDR1 is SGHTA and CDR2 FQGNSA. V lost 1 base and J lost 2, with 15 bases in between. The CDR3 DNA is TGTGCCAGCAGCTTAGGTTTGGGCGGCGGGGCCTACGAGCAGTACTTC. Its protein is CASSLGLGGGAYEQYF.

The chain links TRBV5-1 to TRBJ2-4, with D possibly TRBD1 on 5 matching bases. The V end lost 5 bases, the J end lost 0 bases, and 18 bases lay between the germline ends. CDR1 is SGHRS and CDR2 is YFSETQ in the germline V gene. The CDR3 consists of 17 residues. The CDR3 DNA reads TGCGCCAGCAGACTTGGGTCGACAGCTATAGCCAAAAACATTCAGTACTTC. Protein product: CASRLGSTAIAKNIQYF. Full variable domain (outside the CDR3, taken from reference TRBV5-1 and TRBJ2-4): KAGVTQTPRYLIKTRGQQVTLSCSPISGHRSVSWYQQTPGQGLQFLFEYFSETQRNKGNFPGRFSGRQFSNSRSEMNVSTLELGDSALYLCASRLGSTAIAKNIQYFGAGTRLSVL.

The V and J genes are TRBV7-9 and TRBJ2-3, with 9 bases fitting TRBD2. Germline trimming cut 5 bases from V and 2 bases from J; bases unmatched to any gene: 8. Germline V gene lookup returns CDR1 SEHNR and CDR2 FQNEAQ (reference sequence). CDR3 size: 16 residues. The CDR3, as DNA: TGTGCCAGCAGCAACCGAGCGGGGGGAATCACAGATACGCAGTATTTT. Translation gives CASSNRAGGITDTQYF.

The chain uses TRBV30 and TRBJ2-7, with 7 bases lining up with TRBD2. J was trimmed by 12 bases and V by 2 bases; bases with no gene match: 19. The germline gives CDR1 GTSNPN, CDR2 SVGIG (reference sequence). This CDR3 region has 15 residues. The CDR3 is CAWSPGLGGYSSLYF. For the CDR3, the DNA is TGTGCCTGGAGTCCGGGTTTGGGAGGGTATTCCAGTCTGTACTTC.

The genes are TRBV5-6 and TRBJ1-5, with TRBD1 as a possible D gene (6 bases). Trimming cost V 0 bases and J 6 bases, with 13 bases left between them. The CDR3 has 15 residues. The germline CDR1 and CDR2 sequences are SGHDT and YYEEEE. As DNA, the CDR3 is TGTGCCAGCAGCTTGGGATGGACAGCTGGTCAGCCCCAGCATTTT. It is translated as CASSLGWTAGQPQHF.

In DNA form, the CDR3 reads TGTGCCAGCACCCTAACCGGGGGGGGTATTGGCTACACCTTC. Translated, it gives CASTLTGGGIGYTF. V is TRBV6-6 and J is TRBJ1-2, with D maybe TRBD1 (5 bases). Trimming stripped 7 bases from V and 7 bases from J, with 19 bases between. CDR1 is MNHNY, CDR2 SVGAGI, per germline (reference sequence). CDR3 length: 14 residues.

This chain links TRBV29-1 with TRBJ2-1, with 11 bases lining up with TRBD2. V was pared by 4 bases and J by 12 bases, with 20 bases of the junction left unmatched. Germline CDR1 SQVTM, CDR2 ANQGSEA. CDR3 size: 17 residues. CDR3 residues: CSVVSLLAGDLPVAQFF. CDR3 nucleotide sequence: TGCAGCGTTGTGAGTTTACTAGCGGGGGACCTCCCGGTTGCGCAGTTCTTC.

The rearrangement links TRBV5-1 to TRBJ2-5, with a weak D call TRBD2 (6 bases). The CDR3 covers 15 residues. CDR1 and CDR2 (germline): SGHRS, YFSETQ. V was cut by 3 bases and J by 2 bases, with 14 bases left in between. This CDR3 reads CASSWSPGGQETQYF. CDR3 in DNA: TGCGCCAGCAGCTGGTCCCCCGGAGGGCAAGAGACCCAGTACTTC.

This clone was counted a single time. Relative to the germline gene, one junction end is altered; a read error may explain this. The chain combines TRBV5-1 with TRBJ1-6, with TRBD1 matching 9 bases. CDR1 is SGHRS and CDR2 is YFSETQ in the germline V gene. The CDR3 totals 15 residues. This chain's CDR3 is CASSLTGGGNSPPHF. For the CDR3, the DNA is TGCGCCAGCAGCTTAACAGGGGGCGGTAATTCACCCCCCCACTTT.

This clone occurred a few times. The chain carries TRBV5-1 and TRBJ2-7; 7 bases map to TRBD1. V shed 4 bases and J 3 bases; nucleotides not matched to a gene: 19. Germline V gene lookup returns CDR1 SGHRS and CDR2 YFSETQ. This CDR3 is built from 18 residues. CDR3 nucleotide sequence: TGCGCCAGCAGCCCGTATACCCTGACAGGGTACGGTGACTACGAGCAGTACTTC. Translation gives CASSPYTLTGYGDYEQYF.

The chain employs TRBV9 and TRBJ2-7; D is perhaps TRBD1 (6 bases). Germline lookup yields CDR1 SGDLS and CDR2 YYNGEE. Trimming left V 2 bases short and J 5 bases short, with 14 bases between. The CDR3 extends over 14 amino acids. This CDR3 is CASSVGQSGDEQYF. The CDR3 DNA reads as TGTGCCAGCAGCGTCGGACAGTCTGGGGACGAGCAGTACTTC.

The J gene is TRBJ2-5, the V gene TRBV29-1, with 10 bases lining up with TRBD1. This CDR3 has 13 amino acids. The V segment lost 4 bases and the J segment 5 bases; nucleotides outside the gene matches: 4. Germline V lookup: CDR1 SQVTM, CDR2 ANQGSEA. This chain's CDR3 is CSVGGQGRETQYF. The CDR3 region has the DNA TGCAGCGTTGGGGGACAGGGGCGGGAGACCCAGTACTTC.

The genes are TRBV7-2 and TRBJ2-3, with D unresolved. The CDR3 covers 11 residues. The germline V gene encodes CDR1 SGHTA and CDR2 FQGNSA. V was cut by 5 bases and J by 4 bases, with 4 bases left in between. The chain's CDR3 is CASSPADTQYF. As DNA, the CDR3 is TGTGCCAGCAGCCCGGCAGATACGCAGTATTTT.

The chain employs TRBV4-1 and TRBJ1-5; TRBD1 is a possible D gene (5 bases). CDR1 and CDR2 from the germline V gene are MGHRA and YSYEKL. The CDR3 runs 15 residues. Trimming left V 2 bases short and J 2 bases short, with 10 bases between. CDR3 nucleotides: TGCGCCAGCAGCCAAAACCAGGGTGGCAATCAGCCCCAGCATTTT. Translation gives CASSQNQGGNQPQHF.

This chain connects TRBV29-1 to TRBJ2-5; 11 bases fit TRBD2. The CDR3 totals 19 residues. From germline, CDR1 is SQVTM and CDR2 ANQGSEA. With 3 bases clipped from V and 5 bases from J, the junction kept 20 bases outside the gene matches. The CDR3 is CSVEGPRGSGGARIETQYF. CDR3 DNA sequence: TGCAGCGTTGAGGGGCCGAGGGGTAGCGGGGGGGCCAGGATTGAGACCCAGTACTTC.

The J gene is TRBJ2-3, the V gene TRBV5-6; D is possibly TRBD1 (6 bases). The CDR3 is 15 residues long. With 0 bases removed from V and 1 base from J, the gap between germline ends came to 9 bases. Germline CDR1 SGHDT, CDR2 YYEEEE. The CDR3 loop reads CASSLVAGGTDTQYF. The CDR3 DNA is TGTGCCAGCAGCTTGGTCGCAGGGGGCACAGATACGCAGTATTTT. Looking up the rest from reference TRBV5-6 and TRBJ2-3 gives the full variable domain: DAGVTQSPTHLIKTRGQQVTLRCSPKSGHDTVSWYQQALGQGPQFIFQYYEEEERQRGNFPDRFSGHQFPNYSSELNVNALLLGDSALYLCASSLVAGGTDTQYFGPGTRLTVL.

There are a few counts of this clone. This CDR3 fails to terminate in the conserved phenylalanine or tryptophan, so it likely reflects a read error. It is unclear where the CDR3 begins or ends on the DNA, so no DNA is shown, and the CDR3 is as TCRdb lists it. The chain links TRBV7-4 to TRBJ2-3; TRBD1 reflects the table's D call only, with no check against the DNA. The CDR3 length is 9 residues, termini included. Per germline, CDR1 SGHVT and CDR2 SQSDAQ. CDR3 sequence: CASSPPEHS.

The CDR3 spells CASSSIDSPGGYTF. CDR3 nucleotides: TGTGCCAGCAGTTCCATCGACTCTCCGGGGGGCTACACCTTC. This chain joins TRBV27 and TRBJ1-2; the D is unclear. Trimming left V 4 bases short and J 8 bases short, with 17 bases between. Germline V gives CDR1 MNHEY, CDR2 SMNVEV (reference sequence). This CDR3 comprises 14 residues.

V is TRBV18 and J is TRBJ2-6, with 7 bases fitting TRBD1. Losses at the gene ends were 3 bases for V and 3 bases for J; bases not matched to a gene: 11. The length of the CDR3 is 18 residues. Germline loops: CDR1 KGHSH, CDR2 LQKENI. CDR3 DNA: TGTGCCAGCTCACCCCCCACCCGTGACAGGGTTGGGGCCAACGTCCTGACTTTC. Protein sequence: CASSPPTRDRVGANVLTF.

The gene calls are TRBV5-4 and TRBJ1-2, with TRBD1 matching over 8 bases. The germline CDR1 and CDR2 sequences are SGHNT and YYREEE (reference sequence). The V and J ends lost 0 bases and 6 bases, in that order; junction bases with no gene match: 22. This CDR3 is 20 amino acids long. The chain's CDR3 is CASSLARDRIGQTGSDGYTF. In DNA form, the CDR3 reads TGTGCCAGCAGCTTGGCCCGGGACAGGATAGGTCAAACGGGAAGTGATGGCTACACCTTC.

For the CDR3, the DNA is TGTGCCAGCAGCCGGGACAGGGTCACTGAAGCTTTCTTT. Its translation: CASSRDRVTEAFF. This sequence joins TRBV11-2 and TRBJ1-1; 9 nucleotides align to TRBD1. Per the germline V gene, CDR1 is SGHAT and CDR2 is FQNNGV. After removal of 5 bases from V and 4 bases from J, the junction contained 2 bases not matched to a gene. The CDR3 extends over 13 amino acids. The complete variable domain, with remaining parts taken from reference TRBV11-2 and TRBJ1-1, reads EAGVAQSPRYKIIEKRQSVAFWCNPISGHATLYWYQQILGQGPKLLIQFQNNGVVDDSQLPKDRFSAERLKGVDSTLKIQPAKLEDSAVYLCASSRDRVTEAFFGQGTRLTVV.